Described below is a single T cell receptor (beta chain) sequence and its context. Its specificity is unknown. This sample was included in a study of T-cell memory formation after mild COVID-19. The study's findings and limits: While clones contracting from day 15 to 85 were balanced between CD4 and CD8, later expanders leaned CD4+. CD8+ contracting clones occupied EMRA, while CD4+ ones occupied mainly CM and EM.

A 5'RACE reaction primed in the constant segment made cDNA libraries of TCR alpha and TCR beta, and these carried sample barcodes and UMIs. In TCRdb, the 5' RACE reads were re-called with MiXCR into one record per CDR3 protein. Here the sample spans 500,000 to 550,000 distinct CDR3 sequences, about a fifth being singletons. This CDR3 contains 13 residues. Trimming removed 3 bases from V and 7 bases from J, with 12 bases in between. Sequencing was performed on PBMCs or a T cell subset sorted from them (not recorded which). The genes are TRBV12-3 or TRBV12-4 and TRBJ2-5; D unclear. The source is an adult woman who had mild COVID-19 (a few samples of this study predate the infection). Cell type and time point are not known. The CDR3 loop reads CASSFIPPGTQYF. The CDR3 bases are TGTGCCAGCAGTTTCATTCCACCGGGGACCCAGTACTTC.